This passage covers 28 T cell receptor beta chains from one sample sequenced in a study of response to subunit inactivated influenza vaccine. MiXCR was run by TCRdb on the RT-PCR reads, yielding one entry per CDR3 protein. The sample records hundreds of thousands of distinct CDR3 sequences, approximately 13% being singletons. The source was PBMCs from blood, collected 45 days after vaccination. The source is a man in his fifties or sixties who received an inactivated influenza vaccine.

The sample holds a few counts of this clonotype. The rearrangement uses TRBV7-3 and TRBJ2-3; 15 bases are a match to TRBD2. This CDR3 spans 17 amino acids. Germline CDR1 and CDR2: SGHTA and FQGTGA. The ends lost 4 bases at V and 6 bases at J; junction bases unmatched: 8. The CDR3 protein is CASSSGLAGGPTDTQYF. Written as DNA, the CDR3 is TGTGCCAGCAGCTCCGGACTAGCGGGAGGGCCCACCGATACGCAGTATTTT.

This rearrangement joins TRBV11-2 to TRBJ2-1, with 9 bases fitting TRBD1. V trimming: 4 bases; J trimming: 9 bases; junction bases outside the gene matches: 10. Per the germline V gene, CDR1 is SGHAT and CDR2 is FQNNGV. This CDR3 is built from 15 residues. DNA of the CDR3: TGTGCCAGCAGCTACTACCGGGACAGGGTTCCTGAGCAGTTCTTC. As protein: CASSYYRDRVPEQFF.

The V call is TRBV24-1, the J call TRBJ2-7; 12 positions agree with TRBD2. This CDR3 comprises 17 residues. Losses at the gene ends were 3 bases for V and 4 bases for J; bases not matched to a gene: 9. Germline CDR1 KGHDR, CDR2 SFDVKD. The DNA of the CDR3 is TGTGCCACCAGTGATACGCCCGGACTAGCGGGAACATACGAGCAGTACTTC. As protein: CATSDTPGLAGTYEQYF.

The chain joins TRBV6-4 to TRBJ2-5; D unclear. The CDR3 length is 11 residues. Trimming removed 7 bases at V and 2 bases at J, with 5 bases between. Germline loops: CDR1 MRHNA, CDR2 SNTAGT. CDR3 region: CASTFQETQYF. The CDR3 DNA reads TGTGCCAGCACCTTTCAAGAGACCCAGTACTTC.

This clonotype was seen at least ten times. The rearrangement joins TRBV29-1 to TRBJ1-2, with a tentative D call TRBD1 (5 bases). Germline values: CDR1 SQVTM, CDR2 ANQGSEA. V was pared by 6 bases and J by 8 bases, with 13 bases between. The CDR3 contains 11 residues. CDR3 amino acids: CSVGRVGGYTF. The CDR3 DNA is TGCAGCGTGGGACGGGTGGGGGGCTACACCTTC.

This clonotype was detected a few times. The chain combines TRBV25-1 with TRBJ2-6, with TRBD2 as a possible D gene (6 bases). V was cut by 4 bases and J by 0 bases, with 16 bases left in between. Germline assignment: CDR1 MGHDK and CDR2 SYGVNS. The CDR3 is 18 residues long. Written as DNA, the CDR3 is TGTGCCAGCAGTGTCGGCGGGACTCCGACCTCTGGGGCCAACGTCCTGACTTTC. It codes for CASSVGGTPTSGANVLTF.

The DNA of the CDR3 is TGTGCCAGCAGTGACAAAGGCAGGGTTAGGTGGAACACTGAAGCTTTCTTT. This gives the protein CASSDKGRVRWNTEAFF. The rearrangement uses TRBV6-4 and TRBJ1-1; possibly TRBD1 for D (5 bases). CDR1 is MRHNA, CDR2 SNTAGT, per germline. V was cut by 2 bases and J by 1 base, with 17 bases left in between. The CDR3 is 17 amino acids.

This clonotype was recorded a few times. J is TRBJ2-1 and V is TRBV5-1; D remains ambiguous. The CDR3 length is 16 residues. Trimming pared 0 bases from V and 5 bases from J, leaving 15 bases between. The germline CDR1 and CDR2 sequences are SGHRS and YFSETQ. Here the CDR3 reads CASSLGLVVGDNEQFF. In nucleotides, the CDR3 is TGCGCCAGCAGCTTGGGCCTAGTGGTAGGCGACAATGAGCAGTTCTTC.

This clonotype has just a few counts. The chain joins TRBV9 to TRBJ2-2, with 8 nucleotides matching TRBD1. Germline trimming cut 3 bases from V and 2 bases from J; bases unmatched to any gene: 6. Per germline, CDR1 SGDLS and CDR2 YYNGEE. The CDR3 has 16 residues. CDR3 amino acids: CASSAPGQGNTGELFF. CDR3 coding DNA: TGTGCCAGCAGCGCCCCTGGACAGGGAAACACCGGGGAGCTGTTTTTT.

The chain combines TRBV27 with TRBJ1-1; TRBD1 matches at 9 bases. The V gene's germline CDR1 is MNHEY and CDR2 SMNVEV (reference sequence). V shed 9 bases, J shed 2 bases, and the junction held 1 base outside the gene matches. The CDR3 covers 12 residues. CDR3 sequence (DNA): TGTGCCAGACAGGGGGCTAACACTGAAGCTTTCTTT. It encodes CARQGANTEAFF.

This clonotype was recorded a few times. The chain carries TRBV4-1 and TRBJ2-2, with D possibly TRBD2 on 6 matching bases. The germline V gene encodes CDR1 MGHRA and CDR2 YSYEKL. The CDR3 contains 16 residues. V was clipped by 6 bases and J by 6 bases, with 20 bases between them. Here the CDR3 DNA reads TGCGCCAGCAGTCACGGAGGGGTTCGTAGGTCCGGGGAGCTGTTTTTT. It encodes CASSHGGVRRSGELFF.

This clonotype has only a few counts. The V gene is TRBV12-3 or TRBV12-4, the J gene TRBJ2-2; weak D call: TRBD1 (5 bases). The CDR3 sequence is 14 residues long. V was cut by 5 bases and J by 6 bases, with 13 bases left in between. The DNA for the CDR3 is TGTGCCAGCAGTCCCTCCGAAGGGGCCGGGGAGCTGTTTTTT. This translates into CASSPSEGAGELFF.

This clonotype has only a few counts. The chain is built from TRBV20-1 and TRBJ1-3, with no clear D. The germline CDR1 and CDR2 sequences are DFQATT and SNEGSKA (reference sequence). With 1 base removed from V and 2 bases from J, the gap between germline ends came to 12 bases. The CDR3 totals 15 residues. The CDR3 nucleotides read TGCAGTGCTAGAGGTTCGTGGTCTACTGGAAACACCATATATTTT. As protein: CSARGSWSTGNTIYF.

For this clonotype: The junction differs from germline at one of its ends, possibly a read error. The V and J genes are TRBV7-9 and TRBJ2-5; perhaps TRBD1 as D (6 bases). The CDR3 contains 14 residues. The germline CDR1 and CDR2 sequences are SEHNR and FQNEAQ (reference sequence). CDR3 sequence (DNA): TGTGCCAGCAGCTCCTCCAGGGGTTCAGAGACCCACTACTTC. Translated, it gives CASSSSRGSETHYF.

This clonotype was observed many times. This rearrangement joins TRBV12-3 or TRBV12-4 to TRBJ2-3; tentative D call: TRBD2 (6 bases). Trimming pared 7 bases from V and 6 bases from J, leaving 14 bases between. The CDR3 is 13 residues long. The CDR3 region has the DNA TGTGCCAGCACCTTGGGGGGTTGGGATACGCAGTATTTT. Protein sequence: CASTLGGWDTQYF.

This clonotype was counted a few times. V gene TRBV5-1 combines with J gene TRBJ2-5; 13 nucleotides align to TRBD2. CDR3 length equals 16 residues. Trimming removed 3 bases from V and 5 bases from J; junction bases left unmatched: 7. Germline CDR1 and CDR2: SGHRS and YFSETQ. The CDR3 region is CASSSTLAGGLETQYF. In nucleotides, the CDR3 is TGCGCCAGCAGCTCCACACTAGCGGGGGGGCTTGAGACCCAGTACTTC.

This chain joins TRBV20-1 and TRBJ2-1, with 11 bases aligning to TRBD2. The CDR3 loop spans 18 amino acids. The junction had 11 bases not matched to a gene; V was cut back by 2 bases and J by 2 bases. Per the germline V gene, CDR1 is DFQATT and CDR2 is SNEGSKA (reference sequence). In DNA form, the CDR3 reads TGCAGTGCTAGAATAGCGGGAGGGCCTACCGGCGCCTACAATGAGCAGTTCTTC. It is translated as CSARIAGGPTGAYNEQFF.

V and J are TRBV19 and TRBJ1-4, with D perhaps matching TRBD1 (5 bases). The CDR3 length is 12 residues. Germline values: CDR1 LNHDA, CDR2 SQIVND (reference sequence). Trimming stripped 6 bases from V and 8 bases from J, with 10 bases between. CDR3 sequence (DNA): TGTGCCAGTAGCCGCCGGGGGGAAAAACTGTTTTTT. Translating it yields CASSRRGEKLFF.

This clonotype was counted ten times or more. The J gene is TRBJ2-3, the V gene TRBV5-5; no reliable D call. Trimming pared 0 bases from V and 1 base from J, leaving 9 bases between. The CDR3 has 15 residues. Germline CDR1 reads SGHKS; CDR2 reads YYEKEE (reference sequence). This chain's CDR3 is CASSLDPSGTDTQYF. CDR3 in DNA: TGTGCCAGCAGCTTGGACCCCTCTGGCACAGATACGCAGTATTTT.

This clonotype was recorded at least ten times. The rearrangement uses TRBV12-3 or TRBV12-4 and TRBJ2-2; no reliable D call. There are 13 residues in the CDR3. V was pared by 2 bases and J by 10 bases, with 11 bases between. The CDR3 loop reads CASSLINSKELFF. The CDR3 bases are TGTGCCAGCAGTTTAATCAACTCTAAGGAGCTGTTTTTT.

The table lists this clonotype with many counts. This chain's CDR3 is CASSLEGEQFF. The CDR3 DNA is TGCGCCAGCAGCCTCGAAGGCGAGCAGTTCTTC. The V and J genes are TRBV5-1 and TRBJ2-1; the D is unclear. The CDR3 has 11 residues. The ends were cut back, 4 bases at V and 10 bases at J, with 9 bases in the middle. The germline V gene has CDR1 SGHRS and CDR2 YFSETQ.

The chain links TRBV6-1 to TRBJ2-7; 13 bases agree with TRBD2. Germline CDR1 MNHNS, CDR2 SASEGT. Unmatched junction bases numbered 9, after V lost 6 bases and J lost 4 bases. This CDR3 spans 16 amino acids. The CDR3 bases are TGTGCCAGCAGCGGACTAGCGGGAGCATTTACGTACGAGCAGTACTTC. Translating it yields CASSGLAGAFTYEQYF.

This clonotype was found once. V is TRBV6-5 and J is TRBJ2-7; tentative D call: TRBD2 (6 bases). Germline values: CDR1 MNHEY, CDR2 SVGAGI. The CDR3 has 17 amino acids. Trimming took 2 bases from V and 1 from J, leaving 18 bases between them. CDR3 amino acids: CASSYPRAGTASYEQYF. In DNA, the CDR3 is TGTGCCAGCAGTTACCCCCGGGCCGGGACTGCTTCCTACGAGCAGTACTTC.

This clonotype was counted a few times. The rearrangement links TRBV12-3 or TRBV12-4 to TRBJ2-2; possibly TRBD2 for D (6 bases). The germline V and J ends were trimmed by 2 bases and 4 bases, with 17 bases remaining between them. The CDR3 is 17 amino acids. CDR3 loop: CASSLFLTGEITGELFF. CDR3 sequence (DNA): TGTGCCAGCAGTTTATTCCTAACGGGGGAGATCACCGGGGAGCTGTTTTTT.

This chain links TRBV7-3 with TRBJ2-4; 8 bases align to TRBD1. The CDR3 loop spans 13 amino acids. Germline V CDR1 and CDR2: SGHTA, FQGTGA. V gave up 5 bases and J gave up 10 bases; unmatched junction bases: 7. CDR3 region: CASSPGGRGIQYF. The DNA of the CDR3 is TGTGCCAGCAGCCCAGGGGGCCGGGGAATTCAGTACTTC.

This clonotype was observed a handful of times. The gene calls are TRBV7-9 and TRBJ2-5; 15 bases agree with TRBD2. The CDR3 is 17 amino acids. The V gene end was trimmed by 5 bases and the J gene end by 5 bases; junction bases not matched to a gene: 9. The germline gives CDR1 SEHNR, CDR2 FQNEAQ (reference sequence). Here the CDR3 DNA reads TGTGCCAGCAGCACAGGGACTAGCGGGGGGAGCATGGAGACCCAGTACTTC. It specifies CASSTGTSGGSMETQYF.

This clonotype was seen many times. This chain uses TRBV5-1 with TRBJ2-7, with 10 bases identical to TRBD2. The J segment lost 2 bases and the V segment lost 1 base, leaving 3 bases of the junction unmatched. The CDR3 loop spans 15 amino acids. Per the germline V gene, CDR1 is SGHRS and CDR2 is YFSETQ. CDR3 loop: CASSLTSGATYEQYF. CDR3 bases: TGCGCCAGCAGCTTGACTAGCGGGGCAACCTACGAGCAGTACTTC.

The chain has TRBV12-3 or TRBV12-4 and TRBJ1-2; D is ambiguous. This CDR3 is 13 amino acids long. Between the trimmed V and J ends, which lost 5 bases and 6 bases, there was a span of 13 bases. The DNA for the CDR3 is TGTGCCAGCAGTCTCGGACTCTCACATGGCTACACCTTC. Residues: CASSLGLSHGYTF.